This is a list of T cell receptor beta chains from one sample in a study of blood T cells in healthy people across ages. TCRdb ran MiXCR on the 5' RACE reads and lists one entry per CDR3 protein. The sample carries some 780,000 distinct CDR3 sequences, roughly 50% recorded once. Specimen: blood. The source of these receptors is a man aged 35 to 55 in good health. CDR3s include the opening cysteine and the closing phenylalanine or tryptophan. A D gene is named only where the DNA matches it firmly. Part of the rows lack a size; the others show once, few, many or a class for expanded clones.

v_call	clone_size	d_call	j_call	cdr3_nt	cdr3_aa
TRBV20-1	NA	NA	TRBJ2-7	TGCAGTGCTAGAGTCGGGGCAGGTACCTACGAGCAGTACTTC	CSARVGAGTYEQYF
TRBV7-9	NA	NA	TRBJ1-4	TGTGCCAGCAGCTTAGGGGATACCCGAGTTGAACTGTTTTTT	CASSLGDTRVELFF
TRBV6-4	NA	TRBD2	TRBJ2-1	TGTGCCAGCAGCCGGACTAGCGGGAGTCCCATTGAGCAGTTCTTC	CASSRTSGSPIEQFF
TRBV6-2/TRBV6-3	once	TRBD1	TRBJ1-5	TGTGCCGGCAGAGCTACCGGGACAGGGAATCAGCCCCAGCATTTT	CAGRATGTGNQPQHF
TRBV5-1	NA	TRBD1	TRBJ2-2	TGCGCCAGCAGCTTGGGGACAGGGGGCCTCACCGGGGAGCTGTTTTTT	CASSLGTGGLTGELFF
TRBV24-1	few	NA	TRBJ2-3	TGTGCCACCAGTGAGTCCCAGGGACTTGAGGGATACGCAAATACGCAGTATTTT	CATSESQGLEGYANTQYF
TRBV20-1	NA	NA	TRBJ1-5	TGCAGTGCTAGTTTTTCGGTGGATAGCAATCAGCCCCAGCATTTT	CSASFSVDSNQPQHF
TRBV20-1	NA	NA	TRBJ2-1	TGCAGTGCTCCATACTCATGGGGCCGGGACTACAATGAGCAGTTCTTC	CSAPYSWGRDYNEQFF
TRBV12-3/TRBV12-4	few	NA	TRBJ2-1	TGTGCCAGCAGTTTTGAGGCGGGATCTAACAATGAGCAGTTCTTC	CASSFEAGSNNEQFF
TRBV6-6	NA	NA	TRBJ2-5	TGTGCCAGCTCAACTGGGGTAGCTTCAGATTACAATGAGCAGTACTTC	CASSTGVASDYNEQYF